This TCR beta chain derives from a study of T cells in Graves' hyperthyroidism and ophthalmopathy. V gave up 3 bases and J gave up 7 bases, with 22 bases separating them. The germline V gene encodes CDR1 SGHVS and CDR2 FQNEAQ. The CDR3 extends over 16 amino acids. Study-wide results and limits: Most thyroid clonotypes that were expanded above 0.001 also turned up in blood.

From RNA transcripts, TCR beta CDR3 regions were amplified. Using the HTBI primer set, a first-round RT-PCR was run on the TCR CDR3. TCRdb ran MiXCR on the multiplex PCR reads and lists one entry per CDR3 protein. The table lists around 600,000 distinct CDR3 sequences, about 14% of them singletons. A few counts support this clonotype. Its antigen is undetermined. The TCR sequence derives from a woman between 45 and 65 years old with Graves' ophthalmopathy. This rearrangement joins TRBV7-8 to TRBJ2-7; D may correspond to TRBD1 or TRBD2 (5 bases each). The sequenced sample was blood. CDR3 DNA sequence: TGTGCCAGCAGCTTGGGACCCAATAGCATCTTAGGGGAGCAGTACTTC. The encoded protein is CASSLGPNSILGEQYF.